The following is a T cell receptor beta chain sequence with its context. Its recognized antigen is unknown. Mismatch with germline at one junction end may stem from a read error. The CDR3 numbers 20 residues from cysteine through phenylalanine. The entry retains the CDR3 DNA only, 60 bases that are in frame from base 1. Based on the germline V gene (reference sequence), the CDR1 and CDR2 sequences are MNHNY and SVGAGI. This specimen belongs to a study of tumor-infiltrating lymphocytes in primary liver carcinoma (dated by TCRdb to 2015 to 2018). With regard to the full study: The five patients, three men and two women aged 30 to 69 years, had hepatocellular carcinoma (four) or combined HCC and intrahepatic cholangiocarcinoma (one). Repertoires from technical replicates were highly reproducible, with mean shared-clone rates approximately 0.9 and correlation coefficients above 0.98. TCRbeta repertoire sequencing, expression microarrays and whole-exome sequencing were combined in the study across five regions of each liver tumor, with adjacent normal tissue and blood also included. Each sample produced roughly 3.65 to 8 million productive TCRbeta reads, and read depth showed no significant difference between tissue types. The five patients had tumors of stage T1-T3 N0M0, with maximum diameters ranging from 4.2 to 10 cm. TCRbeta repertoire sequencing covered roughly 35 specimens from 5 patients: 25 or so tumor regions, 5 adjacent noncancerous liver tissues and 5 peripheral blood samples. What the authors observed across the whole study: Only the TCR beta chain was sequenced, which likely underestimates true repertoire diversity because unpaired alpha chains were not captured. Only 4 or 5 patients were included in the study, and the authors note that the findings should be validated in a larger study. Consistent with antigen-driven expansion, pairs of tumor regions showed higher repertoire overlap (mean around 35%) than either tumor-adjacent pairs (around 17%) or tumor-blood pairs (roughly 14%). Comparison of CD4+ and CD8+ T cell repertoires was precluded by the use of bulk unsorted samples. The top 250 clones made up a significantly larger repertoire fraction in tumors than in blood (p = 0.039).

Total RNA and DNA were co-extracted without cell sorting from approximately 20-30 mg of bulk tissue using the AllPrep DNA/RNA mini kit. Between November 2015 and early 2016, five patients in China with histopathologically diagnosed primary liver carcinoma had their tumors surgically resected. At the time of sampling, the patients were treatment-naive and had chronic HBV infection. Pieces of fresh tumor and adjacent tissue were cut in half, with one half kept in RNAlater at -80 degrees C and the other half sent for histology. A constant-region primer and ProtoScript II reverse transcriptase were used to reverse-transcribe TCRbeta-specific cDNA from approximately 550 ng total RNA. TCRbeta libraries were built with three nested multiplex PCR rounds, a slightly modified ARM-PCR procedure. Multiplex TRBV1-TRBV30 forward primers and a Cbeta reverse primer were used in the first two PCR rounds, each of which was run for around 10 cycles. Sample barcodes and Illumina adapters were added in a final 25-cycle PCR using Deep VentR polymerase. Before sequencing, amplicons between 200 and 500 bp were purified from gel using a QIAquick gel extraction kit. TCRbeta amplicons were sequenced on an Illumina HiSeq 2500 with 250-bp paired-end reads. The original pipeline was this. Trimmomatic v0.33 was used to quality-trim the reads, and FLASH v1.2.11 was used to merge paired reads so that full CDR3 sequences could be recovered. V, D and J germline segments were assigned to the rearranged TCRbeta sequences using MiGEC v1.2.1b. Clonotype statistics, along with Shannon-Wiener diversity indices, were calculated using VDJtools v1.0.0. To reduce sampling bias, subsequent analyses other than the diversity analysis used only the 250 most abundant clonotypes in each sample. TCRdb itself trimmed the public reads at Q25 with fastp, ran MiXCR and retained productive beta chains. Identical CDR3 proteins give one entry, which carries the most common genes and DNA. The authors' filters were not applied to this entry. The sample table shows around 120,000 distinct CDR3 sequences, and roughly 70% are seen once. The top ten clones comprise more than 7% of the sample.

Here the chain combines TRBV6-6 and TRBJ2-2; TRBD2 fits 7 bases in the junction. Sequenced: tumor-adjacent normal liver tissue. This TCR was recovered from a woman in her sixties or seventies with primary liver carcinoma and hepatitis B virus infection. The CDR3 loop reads CASSYSNSRSGRANTGELFF. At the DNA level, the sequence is TGTGCCAGCAGTTACTCGAATAGTCGTAGCGGGCGAGCGAACACCGGAGAGCTGTTTTTT.